This T cell receptor beta chain was sequenced for a study of OX40 agonist ivuxolimab in advanced cancers. Study in general: Three dose-escalation patients had partial responses: one with hepatocellular carcinoma and two with cutaneous melanoma. Study-level results: Expanded clones were, on average, more numerous among CD8+ T cells than CD4+.

To note about this clone: Antigen: not known.

This CDR3 region has 14 residues. Trimming removed 5 bases at V and 1 base at J, with 9 bases between. The germline V gene encodes CDR1 SGHRS and CDR2 YFSETQ. Profiled with immunoSEQ multiplex PCR; TCRdb holds only in-frame clones, not every one. The profile covers more than 55,000 clones, with around 90% appearing a single time and approximately 0.78% taken by the ten largest. Material: CD4+ or CD8+ T cells sorted from blood, obtained in a trial of the OX40 agonist ivuxolimab. This sequence was found in an adult with an advanced solid tumor such as melanoma, head and neck, liver or kidney cancer. The chain uses TRBV5-1 and TRBJ2-2; D call uncertain. CDR3 protein: CASSPLGNTGELFF. DNA of the CDR3: TGCGCCAGCAGTCCATTGGGGAACACCGGGGAGCTGTTTTTT. Looking up the rest from reference TRBV5-1 and TRBJ2-2 gives the full variable domain: KAGVTQTPRYLIKTRGQQVTLSCSPISGHRSVSWYQQTPGQGLQFLFEYFSETQRNKGNFPGRFSGRQFSNSRSEMNVSTLELGDSALYLCASSPLGNTGELFFGEGSRLTVL.